The 27 T cell receptor beta chains presented below share a single source sample, sequenced in a study of cytomegalovirus exposure and HLA in healthy donors. Amplification used 60 Vbeta primers and 13 Jbeta primers. Sequenced by immunoSEQ multiplex PCR; TCRdb stores in-frame clones only, minus some. The sample records just under 70,000 clones, approximately 75% being singletons. The specimen was PBMCs. Every receptor here comes from a human donor in good health.

This chain links TRBV6-1 with TRBJ1-2; 7 bases align to TRBD1. Trimming cost V 6 bases and J 1 base; bases outside gene matches: 14. The germline V gene has CDR1 MNHNS and CDR2 SASEGT. The length of the CDR3 is 17 residues. This CDR3 is CASREQGMGGNNYGYTF. The CDR3, as DNA: TGTGCCAGCAGAGAACAGGGGATGGGTGGAAATAACTATGGCTACACCTTC.

This sequence joins TRBV29-1 and TRBJ1-5; TRBD1 matches at 9 bases. V was pared by 6 bases and J by 9 bases, with 12 bases of the junction left unmatched. CDR1 is SQVTM and CDR2 is ANQGSEA in the germline V gene. This CDR3 has 14 amino acids. Written as DNA, the CDR3 is TGCAGCGTGGTCACAGGGGGCCCGGGGAGGCCCCAGCATTTT. Its protein product is CSVVTGGPGRPQHF.

CDR3 nucleotide sequence: TGTGCCAGCAAGCGGGGCCTCTCCTACGAGCAGTACTTC. It translates to CASKRGLSYEQYF. The chain combines TRBV5-8 with TRBJ2-7; 7 nucleotides match TRBD2. The CDR3 length is 13 residues. From germline, CDR1 is SGHTS and CDR2 YDEGEE. The J segment lost 0 bases and the V segment lost 6 bases, leaving 3 bases of the junction unmatched.

The gene calls are TRBV21-1 and TRBJ2-7; the table calls TRBD1, which could not be checked here. TRBV21-1 is reported as a pseudogene. The CDR3 has 14 amino acids. The CDR3 loop is CASSKPDMRAEQYF. Here the CDR3 DNA reads TGTGCCAGCAGCAAACCTGACATGCGTGCCGAGCAGTACTTC.

The rearrangement links TRBV27 to TRBJ2-7, with 10 bases identical to TRBD1. Per the germline V gene, CDR1 is MNHEY and CDR2 is SMNVEV (reference sequence). The ends lost 2 bases at V and 3 bases at J; junction bases unmatched: 4. This CDR3 is built from 15 residues. For the CDR3, the DNA is TGTGCCAGCAGTTTAAGGGGACAGGGGATCTACGAGCAGTACTTC. It specifies CASSLRGQGIYEQYF.

The gene calls are TRBV27 and TRBJ1-2; D is unclear. CDR3 length: 13 residues. The V gene lost 6 bases and the J gene lost 2 bases, with 10 bases spanning the gap. Germline V gene data show CDR1 as MNHEY and CDR2 as SMNVEV (reference sequence). CDR3 DNA sequence: TGTGCCAGCAGCTTTTACACCAACTATGGCTACACCTTC. It yields the protein CASSFYTNYGYTF.

The chain couples TRBV18 to TRBJ1-1, with D unclear. Trimming pared 3 bases from V and 1 base from J, leaving 9 bases between. The germline CDR1 and CDR2 sequences are KGHSH and LQKENI. The CDR3 runs to 14 residues. CDR3 sequence reads: CASSPTPENTEAFF. CDR3 in DNA: TGTGCCAGCTCACCCACCCCAGAGAACACTGAAGCTTTCTTT. Full variable domain (missing parts from reference TRBV18 and TRBJ1-1): NAGVMQNPRHLVRRRGQEARLRCSPMKGHSHVYWYRQLPEEGLKFMVYLQKENIIDESGMPKERFSAEFPKEGPSILRIQQVVRGDSAAYFCASSPTPENTEAFFGQGTRLTVV.

The chain is built from TRBV6-5 and TRBJ1-6; D unclear. Germline assignment: CDR1 MNHEY and CDR2 SVGAGI. Trimming took off 6 bases at V and 7 bases at J, with 10 bases between the two ends. CDR3 length: 13 residues. The CDR3 DNA is TGTGCCAGCAGAGATCAGGAAAATTCACCCCTCCACTTT. Translation: CASRDQENSPLHF.

The chain combines TRBV5-1 with TRBJ2-3; 15 bases align to TRBD2. Per germline, CDR1 SGHRS and CDR2 YFSETQ. The junction had 3 bases not matched to a gene; V was cut back by 4 bases and J by 3 bases. The CDR3 has 16 residues. CDR3 protein: CASSAGLAGGTDTQYF. In DNA form, the CDR3 reads TGCGCCAGCAGCGCGGGACTAGCGGGGGGAACAGATACGCAGTATTTT.

The gene calls are TRBV6-6 and TRBJ2-1; 10 bases line up with TRBD1. The CDR3 extends over 15 amino acids. The germline V gene has CDR1 MNHNY and CDR2 SVGAGI (reference sequence). V was clipped by 6 bases and J by 8 bases; unmatched bases: 10. In nucleotides, the CDR3 is TGTGCCAGCAGCCACAGGGACAGGGGTTCGGATGAGCAGTTCTTC. Its translation: CASSHRDRGSDEQFF.

This rearrangement joins TRBV27 to TRBJ2-7; D is perhaps TRBD1 (5 bases). Trimming removed 6 bases from V and 1 base from J, with 13 bases in between. The CDR3 contains 14 residues. Germline values: CDR1 MNHEY, CDR2 SMNVEV (reference sequence). CDR3 region: CASSRTRTSYEQYF. The CDR3 DNA reads TGTGCCAGCAGCAGAACTCGGACATCCTACGAGCAGTACTTC.

The chain uses TRBV9 and TRBJ2-7, with unresolved D. The ends were cut back, 3 bases at V and 1 base at J, with 14 bases in the middle. This CDR3 has 15 amino acids. Looked up from germline, CDR1 is SGDLS and CDR2 is YYNGEE. Here the CDR3 reads CASSGSFHPSYEQYF. The CDR3 DNA reads as TGTGCCAGCAGCGGTAGTTTTCACCCTTCCTACGAGCAGTACTTC.

This sequence joins TRBV27 and TRBJ2-7, with 7 bases aligning to TRBD1. Germline V gene sequence: CDR1 MNHEY, CDR2 SMNVEV (reference sequence). The CDR3 consists of 14 residues. The V and J ends lost 8 bases and 5 bases, in that order; junction bases with no gene match: 12. The CDR3 nucleotides read TGTGCCAGCGGAAGGCAGGGGGTGCGGGACGAGCAGTACTTC. Translating it yields CASGRQGVRDEQYF.

This clone came up a few times. The V gene is TRBV2, the J gene TRBJ2-1, with a weak D call TRBD2 (6 bases). Trimming removed 6 bases at V and 9 bases at J, with 9 bases between. Germline loops: CDR1 SNHLY, CDR2 FYNNEI. The CDR3 has 11 amino acids. CDR3 region: CASRTGGEQFF. The CDR3 DNA sequence: TGTGCCAGCAGGACCGGGGGTGAGCAGTTCTTC. Full variable domain (outside the CDR3, taken from reference TRBV2 and TRBJ2-1): EPEVTQTPSHQVTQMGQEVILRCVPISNHLYFYWYRQILGQKVEFLVSFYNNEISEKSEIFDDQFSVERPDGSNFTLKIRSTKLEDSAMYFCASRTGGEQFFGPGTRLTVL.

This chain links TRBV18 with TRBJ1-2, with D maybe TRBD1 (5 bases). With 1 base removed from V and 0 bases from J, the gap between germline ends came to 18 bases. The germline V gene has CDR1 KGHSH and CDR2 LQKENI. CDR3 length equals 18 residues. This CDR3 is CASSPLLDIRAANYGYTF. CDR3 nucleotides: TGTGCCAGCTCACCACTTCTCGATATCAGGGCCGCTAACTATGGCTACACCTTC.

The J gene is TRBJ2-1, the V gene TRBV6-1; TRBD1 matches 7 bases. Germline V lookup: CDR1 MNHNS, CDR2 SASEGT. This CDR3 contains 14 residues. Trimming took 6 bases from V and 4 from J; bases not matched to a gene: 6. CDR3 amino acids: CASRPTGRYNEQFF. CDR3 DNA sequence: TGTGCCAGCAGACCGACAGGGAGATACAATGAGCAGTTCTTC.

The chain recombines TRBV5-1 with TRBJ2-7; TRBD2 aligns across 11 bases. The CDR3 is made up of 16 amino acids. Germline V lookup: CDR1 SGHRS, CDR2 YFSETQ. V lost 3 bases to trimming and J lost 3 bases; unmatched junction nucleotides: 8. DNA for the CDR3: TGCGCCAGCAGCTACAATTTTGGGACTAGCGGCTACGAGCAGTACTTC. It translates to CASSYNFGTSGYEQYF.

The chain has TRBV19 and TRBJ1-2; TRBD1 matches 9 bases. J was trimmed by 4 bases and V by 7 bases; bases with no gene match: 7. Per the germline V gene, CDR1 is LNHDA and CDR2 is SQIVND (reference sequence). The CDR3 has 14 amino acids. The CDR3 here is CASIRTGVGYGYTF. The CDR3 nucleotides read TGTGCCAGTATTCGGACAGGGGTGGGCTATGGCTACACCTTC.

In DNA, the CDR3 is TGTGCCAGCAGCCCATACGGGGGATGGGACGGCACCGGGGAGCTGTTTTTT. This encodes CASSPYGGWDGTGELFF. The chain has TRBV9 and TRBJ2-2; possibly TRBD2 for D (6 bases). Trimming took off 4 bases at V and 4 bases at J, with 20 bases between the two ends. The CDR3 has 17 amino acids. The germline CDR1 and CDR2 sequences are SGDLS and YYNGEE. The full variable domain, its missing parts supplied by reference TRBV9 and TRBJ2-2, is DSGVTQTPKHLITATGQRVTLRCSPRSGDLSVYWYQQSLDQGLQFLIQYYNGEERAKGNILERFSAQQFPDLHSELNLSSLELGDSALYFCASSPYGGWDGTGELFFGEGSRLTVL.

This clone was observed a few times. This chain uses TRBV7-2 with TRBJ2-7; TRBD1 might be the D (8 bases). CDR1 is SGHTA, CDR2 FQGNSA, per germline. V lost 5 bases, J lost 4 bases, and 18 bases lay in between. There are 15 residues in the CDR3. DNA for the CDR3: TGTGCCAGCAGCCCAGACAGGGGAGGGGGTTACGAGCAGTACTTC. Its protein product is CASSPDRGGGYEQYF.

This chain joins TRBV28 and TRBJ2-7, with D possibly being TRBD1 (6 bases). Germline lookup yields CDR1 MDHEN and CDR2 SYDVKM. The CDR3 spans 14 residues. The germline V and J ends were trimmed by 5 bases and 6 bases, with 17 bases remaining between them. CDR3 residues: CASSKQGPRSEQYF. In nucleotides, the CDR3 is TGTGCCAGCAGTAAACAGGGTCCTAGGTCCGAGCAGTACTTC.

A single count supports this clone. The genes are TRBV6-6 and TRBJ1-6; a weak D match, TRBD1 (6 bases). CDR1 is MNHNY and CDR2 is SVGAGI in the germline V gene (reference sequence). This CDR3 is built from 16 residues. Deletions cut 6 bases from V and 6 bases from J, with 18 bases between. The CDR3 here is CASSPGGARSNSPLHF. In DNA form, the CDR3 reads TGTGCCAGCAGCCCGGGGGGGGCTAGGAGTAATTCACCCCTCCACTTT.

The rearrangement uses TRBV7-9 and TRBJ2-5; perhaps TRBD2 as D (6 bases). The length of the CDR3 is 15 residues. V dropped 8 bases and J dropped 5 bases, with 21 bases sitting between them. CDR1 is SEHNR and CDR2 is FQNEAQ in the germline V gene (reference sequence). CDR3 sequence: CASVRGTGGWETQYF. CDR3 nucleotides: TGTGCCAGCGTTCGGGGGACGGGCGGATGGGAGACCCAGTACTTC.

This chain connects TRBV4-1 to TRBJ1-4; no firm D call. In germline, CDR1 is MGHRA, CDR2 YSYEKL. Between the trimmed V and J ends, which lost 1 base and 8 bases, there was a span of 8 bases. The CDR3 length is 13 residues. Here the CDR3 reads CASSQGLEEKLFF. The CDR3 DNA sequence: TGCGCCAGCAGCCAAGGGCTTGAAGAAAAACTGTTTTTT.

The chain carries TRBV6-1 and TRBJ1-5; D might be TRBD1 (5 bases). V was shortened by 8 bases and J by 3 bases, with 17 bases between the two germline ends. The CDR3 is 15 residues long. CDR1 is MNHNS, CDR2 SASEGT, per germline. Here the CDR3 DNA reads TGTGCCAGCTTCATTTCGACAGAGGCCAATCAGCCCCAGCATTTT. It encodes CASFISTEANQPQHF.

This rearrangement joins TRBV7-2 to TRBJ2-7; 9 bases are shared with TRBD1. With 5 bases clipped from V and 3 bases from J, the junction kept 5 bases outside the gene matches. CDR1 is SGHTA and CDR2 is FQGNSA in the germline V gene. CDR3 length: 14 amino acids. This chain's CDR3 is CASSRGQGNYEQYF. The CDR3 coding sequence is TGTGCCAGCAGCCGGGGACAGGGAAACTACGAGCAGTACTTC. Complete variable domain (other parts from reference TRBV7-2 and TRBJ2-7): GAGVSQSPSNKVTEKGKDVELRCDPISGHTALYWYRQSLGQGLEFLIYFQGNSAPDKSGLPSDRFSAERTGGSVSTLTIQRTQQEDSAVYLCASSRGQGNYEQYFGPGTRLTVT.

J is TRBJ2-3 and V is TRBV2; 12 nucleotides align to TRBD2. The V gene's germline CDR1 is SNHLY and CDR2 FYNNEI. This CDR3 spans 19 amino acids. The V segment lost 5 bases and the J segment 0 bases; nucleotides outside the gene matches: 12. CDR3 region: CASSPLAGGLKASTDTQYF. The CDR3 DNA follows: TGTGCCAGCAGTCCACTAGCGGGGGGCTTAAAAGCTAGCACAGATACGCAGTATTTT.